A single count supports the clone carrying this T cell receptor (beta chain). Original processing methods: Nucleated cell counts were estimated from reference gene primer amplification. Sequenced by immunoSEQ multiplex PCR; TCRdb stores in-frame clones only, minus some. Clonal size and the V and J genes are those of that table, whereas D and trimming came from the DNA. The data hold roughly 260,000 clones, with 65% to 80% observed a single time. CDR3 length: 15 amino acids. Trimming took off 0 bases at V and 3 bases at J, with 12 bases between the two ends. Germline V gene sequence: CDR1 SGDLS, CDR2 YYNGEE. These data are taken from a study of blood T cell repertoires in COVID-19. At the level of the study: Sites in the United States, Italy and Spain provided acute and convalescent COVID-19 samples. T cells, B-cell-depleted T cells, or PBMCs provided the cDNA or gDNA that served as material.

The rearrangement links TRBV9 to TRBJ1-2, with a weak D call TRBD1 (6 bases). The origin of this receptor is a woman aged 40 to 50 with active or convalescent COVID-19. The sequencing input was peripheral blood. In DNA form, the CDR3 reads TGTGCCAGCAGCGTAGCGGACAGACGTGACTATGGCTACACCTTC. It specifies CASSVADRRDYGYTF.